A single sample gave rise to the 14 T cell receptor beta chains below, sequenced in a study of blood T cell repertoires in COVID-19. Clones were read by immunoSEQ multiplex PCR, and TCRdb kept only the in-frame ones, dropping some. The sample lists 100,000 to 130,000 clones, approximately 80% occurring once. The sequencing input was peripheral blood. The receptors originated from a man in his sixties or seventies with acute or convalescent COVID-19.

The rearrangement links TRBV5-4 to TRBJ2-2, with 7 nucleotides matching TRBD1. With V trimmed by 10 bases and J by 1 base, 10 bases remained unmatched. The CDR3 contains 15 residues. Germline V gene lookup returns CDR1 SGHNT and CDR2 YYREEE (reference sequence). CDR3 loop: CAGHPRQGNTGELFF. DNA for the CDR3: TGTGCCGGCCACCCGAGACAGGGGAACACCGGGGAGCTGTTTTTT.

This chain joins TRBV5-1 and TRBJ1-4; 7 nucleotides line up with TRBD1. The CDR3 has 15 residues. The germline V gene has CDR1 SGHRS and CDR2 YFSETQ. V shed 0 bases, J shed 2 bases, and the junction held 1 base outside the gene matches. Here the CDR3 DNA reads TGCGCCAGCAGCTTGGAGGGACAGACTAATGAAAAACTGTTTTTT. This translates into CASSLEGQTNEKLFF.

The rearrangement links TRBV7-2 to TRBJ1-1; D gene unclear. The CDR3 is 12 residues long. The germline CDR1 and CDR2 sequences are SGHTA and FQGNSA. Trimming took 2 bases from V and 6 from J, leaving 7 bases between them. CDR3 region: CASSLIGAEAFF. Here the CDR3 DNA reads TGTGCCAGCAGCTTAATCGGGGCTGAAGCTTTCTTT.

The genes are TRBV5-1 and TRBJ2-5, with D maybe TRBD2 (5 bases). V was trimmed by 3 bases and J by 3 bases, leaving 15 bases between them. Germline CDR1 reads SGHRS; CDR2 reads YFSETQ. The CDR3 runs to 15 residues. Here the CDR3 reads CASSSLGLSEETQYF. CDR3 DNA sequence: TGCGCCAGCAGCTCATTAGGACTTTCAGAAGAGACCCAGTACTTC.

The chain has TRBV6-5 and TRBJ1-5; D perhaps matches TRBD1 (5 bases). CDR3 length equals 15 residues. Trimming took off 6 bases at V and 5 bases at J, with 17 bases between the two ends. The germline V gene encodes CDR1 MNHEY and CDR2 SVGAGI. The CDR3 sequence is CASRISAGRYQPQHF. The CDR3, as DNA: TGTGCCAGCAGGATCTCAGCGGGGCGATATCAGCCCCAGCATTTT.

The chain couples TRBV28 to TRBJ2-7; tentative D call: TRBD2 (5 bases). Germline lookup yields CDR1 MDHEN and CDR2 SYDVKM. V lost 1 base and J 3 bases, leaving 7 bases between the germline ends. The CDR3 totals 13 residues. CDR3: CASSLSGNYEQYF. The CDR3 DNA sequence: TGTGCCAGCAGTTTATCCGGGAACTACGAGCAGTACTTC.

The rearrangement uses TRBV7-9 and TRBJ2-2; 7 bases agree with TRBD1. The length of the CDR3 is 15 residues. From germline, CDR1 is SEHNR and CDR2 FQNEAQ (reference sequence). J was trimmed by 5 bases and V by 5 bases; bases with no gene match: 8. The CDR3 spells CASSPLDRTTGELFF. The CDR3 DNA follows: TGTGCCAGCAGCCCTCTGGACAGGACTACCGGGGAGCTGTTTTTT.

A single count supports this clone. The chain has TRBV7-2 and TRBJ1-5; D may be TRBD1 (5 bases). With 3 bases removed from V and 2 bases from J, the gap between germline ends came to 11 bases. The CDR3 is 15 amino acids. CDR1 is SGHTA, CDR2 FQGNSA, per germline. The CDR3 DNA reads TGTGCCAGCAGCTTTTGGGGCGCCGGCAATCAGCCCCAGCATTTT. Amino acid sequence: CASSFWGAGNQPQHF.

The gene calls are TRBV6-5 and TRBJ1-4; D not resolved. The CDR3 runs 11 residues. The germline gives CDR1 MNHEY, CDR2 SVGAGI. V was pared by 6 bases and J by 4 bases, with 3 bases between. CDR3 amino acids: CASRRNEKLFF. CDR3 DNA sequence: TGTGCCAGCAGGCGTAATGAAAAACTGTTTTTT.

The rearrangement uses TRBV12-3 or TRBV12-4 and TRBJ1-2, with unresolved D. The germline V and J ends were trimmed by 3 bases and 6 bases, with 11 bases remaining between them. CDR3 length equals 13 residues. The DNA of the CDR3 is TGTGCCAGCAGTTTGAGGGTCGCGGATGGCTACACCTTC. Amino acid sequence: CASSLRVADGYTF.

The chain combines TRBV5-1 with TRBJ2-1, with 7 nucleotides matching TRBD1. J lost 12 bases, V lost 3 bases, and 6 bases had no gene match. The germline V gene has CDR1 SGHRS and CDR2 YFSETQ. The CDR3 consists of 12 residues. The CDR3 nucleotides read TGCGCCAGCAGCTCCCAAGGGGACAGGCAGTTCTTC. This encodes CASSSQGDRQFF. The full variable domain, with the rest looked up from reference TRBV5-1 and TRBJ2-1, is KAGVTQTPRYLIKTRGQQVTLSCSPISGHRSVSWYQQTPGQGLQFLFEYFSETQRNKGNFPGRFSGRQFSNSRSEMNVSTLELGDSALYLCASSSQGDRQFFGPGTRLTVL.

This chain connects TRBV7-2 to TRBJ2-1; TRBD1 aligns across 9 bases. The CDR3 has 15 residues. Per the germline V gene, CDR1 is SGHTA and CDR2 is FQGNSA. Trimming at V came to 4 bases and at J to 5 bases, leaving 6 bases not matched to a gene. The CDR3 nucleotides read TGTGCCAGCAGCTCTCCGGGACAGGGAAACAATGAGCAGTTCTTC. It yields the protein CASSSPGQGNNEQFF.

The J gene is TRBJ2-5, the V gene TRBV25-1, with TRBD1 as a possible D gene (5 bases). Germline CDR1 is MGHDK and CDR2 is SYGVNS. The CDR3 runs to 16 residues. Trimming cost V 1 base and J 3 bases, with 15 bases left between them. The CDR3 region is CASSESLGRTKETQYF. In DNA form, the CDR3 reads TGTGCCAGCAGTGAATCCTTGGGCAGGACAAAAGAGACCCAGTACTTC.

J is TRBJ1-2 and V is TRBV6-6, with 12 bases aligning to TRBD1. V was pared by 5 bases and J by 1 base, with 11 bases of the junction left unmatched. Germline V CDR1 and CDR2: MNHNY, SVGAGI (reference sequence). The CDR3 contains 18 residues. CDR3 sequence reads: CASSQIIGTGGHNYGYTF. In DNA form, the CDR3 reads TGTGCCAGCAGTCAAATCATCGGGACAGGGGGCCATAACTATGGCTACACCTTC.